The 8 T cell receptor beta chains below come from one sample, sequenced in a study of PD-1 blockade in classical Hodgkin lymphoma. Relapses following autologous stem cell transplantation were seen in all patients, with brentuximab vedotin exposure varying. Data came from immunoSEQ multiplex PCR; TCRdb stores just in-frame clones and leaves some out. The sample includes about 43,000 clones, around 72% of them seen just once. Source: peripheral blood mononuclear cells (PBMCs), taken before the second cycle of nivolumab. The source is a human donor with classical Hodgkin lymphoma.

The V and J genes are TRBV7-6 and TRBJ1-4, with D possibly matching TRBD1 (6 bases). CDR1 SGHVS and CDR2 FNYEAQ come from the germline V gene. The CDR3 has 16 amino acids. With 5 bases removed from V and 4 bases from J, the gap between germline ends came to 17 bases. The DNA of the CDR3 is TGTGCCAGCAGCCCATTAAATGCAGGGGTTAATGAAAAACTGTTTTTT. It is translated as CASSPLNAGVNEKLFF.

The chain employs TRBV19 and TRBJ1-1, with TRBD1 as a possible D gene (5 bases). The V gene lost 1 base and the J gene lost 4 bases, with 10 bases spanning the gap. Germline CDR1 LNHDA, CDR2 SQIVND (reference sequence). The CDR3 length is 14 residues. This chain's CDR3 is CASSIVVGVTEAFF. For the CDR3, the DNA is TGTGCCAGTAGTATAGTAGTAGGGGTCACTGAAGCTTTCTTT.

The V gene is TRBV5-1, the J gene TRBJ2-3; TRBD1 aligns across 9 bases. The length of the CDR3 is 16 residues. The V gene's germline CDR1 is SGHRS and CDR2 YFSETQ. The trim removed 4 bases at V and 3 bases at J, leaving 9 bases unmatched. The DNA for the CDR3 is TGCGCCAGCAGCCAAAGTACGGGACAGGGAACAGATACGCAGTATTTT. This translates into CASSQSTGQGTDTQYF.

The V call is TRBV4-3, the J call TRBJ1-2; 7 bases line up with TRBD1. From germline, CDR1 is LGHNA and CDR2 YSLEER. The CDR3 is 16 amino acids. The V segment lost 0 bases and the J segment 2 bases; nucleotides outside the gene matches: 6. CDR3 amino acids: CASSQDWGQPNYGYTF. The CDR3 nucleotides read TGCGCCAGCAGCCAAGATTGGGGACAGCCCAACTATGGCTACACCTTC.

V usage is TRBV4-3 and J usage is TRBJ2-1; 8 bases fit TRBD2. This CDR3 spans 16 amino acids. The J segment lost 1 base and the V segment lost 0 bases, leaving 2 bases of the junction unmatched. Germline loops: CDR1 LGHNA, CDR2 YSLEER. The CDR3 nucleotides read TGCGCCAGCAGCCAAGAACTAGCGGTATCCTACAATGAGCAGTTCTTC. It translates to CASSQELAVSYNEQFF.

In DNA form, the CDR3 reads TGCGCCAGCAGCCAAGAGGGGACAGGGCCCAATAACTATGGCTACACCTTC. Its translation is CASSQEGTGPNNYGYTF. The chain has TRBV4-3 and TRBJ1-2, with 9 bases fitting TRBD1. Per germline, CDR1 LGHNA and CDR2 YSLEER. This CDR3 spans 17 amino acids. Trimming cost V 0 bases and J 1 base; bases outside gene matches: 6.

Only a few counts were recorded for this clone. CDR3 nucleotides: TGTGCCAGCAGCCTCCCTGGGGCGCTTCACTATGGCTACACCTTC. Its protein is CASSLPGALHYGYTF. The chain combines TRBV7-9 with TRBJ1-2; perhaps TRBD1 as D (5 bases). The length of the CDR3 is 15 residues. Trimming shortened V by 5 bases and J by 3 bases, and 16 bases separated the two germline ends. Germline CDR1 reads SEHNR; CDR2 reads FQNEAQ (reference sequence).

J is TRBJ2-2 and V is TRBV9, with D maybe TRBD2 (5 bases). The germline V gene encodes CDR1 SGDLS and CDR2 YYNGEE. Trimming left V 0 bases short and J 6 bases short, with 6 bases between. This CDR3 has 13 amino acids. The chain's CDR3 is CASSVGSAGELFF. CDR3 sequence (DNA): TGTGCCAGCAGCGTAGGTAGCGCCGGGGAGCTGTTTTTT.